This TCR beta chain was observed in a study of cytomegalovirus exposure and HLA in healthy donors. This CDR3 has 12 amino acids. The germline V gene encodes CDR1 SSHAT and CDR2 FNYEAQ (reference sequence). It was with 60 Vbeta and 13 Jbeta primers that the PCR ran. This table comes from immunoSEQ multiplex PCR, and its TCRdb copy is limited to in-frame clones, with some not included. Of under 80,000 clones listed, 70% to 75% are singletons. The V call is TRBV7-7, the J call TRBJ2-3; D unclear. The specimen was PBMCs. This receptor was obtained from a woman in her 30s in good health and CMV-seronegative. CDR3 bases: TGTGCTAGCTCTACCCCCGGAGATACGCAGTATTTT. Protein sequence: CASSTPGDTQYF.